This T cell receptor beta chain was recorded in a study of CD8 T cells in Susac syndrome (dated 2019 in TCRdb). For the wider study: The study used repertoire sequencing to test whether antigen drove CD8+ T cell activation and differentiation in Susac syndrome. Clonality of the CD8+ T cell repertoire was compared between over ten healthy donors, about 14 Susac syndrome patients and under 16 multiple sclerosis patients.

Here is what the overall study found, with its caveats: The study acknowledged that relatively few individuals were included in the TCR sequencing and HLA analysis.

Note on this clonotype: It has no known antigen specificity. No quality values exist for individual bases; no much larger clone is one base distant.

Peripheral blood CD8+ and CD4+ T cells from healthy donors, Susac syndrome patients and multiple sclerosis patients were profiled using high-throughput TCR beta sequencing. Treatment-naive patients with stable or active relapsing-remitting disease fulfilling revised McDonald criteria were used as multiple sclerosis controls. Bulk CD8+ and CD4+ T cells were purified by magnetic negative isolation, while CD8+ TEMRA cells were enriched using FACS. Blood was drawn into EDTA tubes, processed within 24 hours, and PBMCs were isolated by density gradient centrifugation. PBMCs destined for TCR sequencing were cryopreserved in liquid nitrogen and later thawed in a 37 °C water bath. A purity of at least 90% was achieved for sorted or isolated CD4+, CD8+ and CD8+ TEMRA cells. RNA was extracted using the RNeasy kit, and about 0.5 to 1 ug of the RNA was reverse transcribed with random hexamers. The immunoSEQ multiplex PCR assay, covering 54 Vbeta and 13 Jbeta segments, was used to amplify TCR beta CDR3 regions. PCR amplification bias was corrected by using a synthetic template baseline for primer optimization and computational correction. In the original analysis: Reads were assigned to V, D and J genes according to IMGT and analyzed in immunoSEQ Analyzer, with only productive sequences retained. To calculate clonality, Shannon entropy was normalized by log2 of the number of productive unique sequences and then subtracted from one. Public and private clones were assessed among the 100 most prevalent clones of each patient and control. Clones were defined as Susac-specific when absent from the healthy and MS cohorts, from about a thousand published viral clones and from other ImmuneACCESS disease sequences. TCRdb reprocessed the public reads (quality trimming at Q25 with fastp, clone calling with MiXCR) and kept in-frame beta chains. A single entry per CDR3 protein holds the most common genes and DNA from its merged rows. These V and J calls are TCRdb output, not the study's own analysis. The sample has 100,000 to 150,000 distinct CDR3 sequences on record, roughly 80% of them singletons. Jointly, the top ten make up roughly 0.48% of the sample.

V is pared back by 1 base and J by 5 bases, with 8 bases lying between the germline termini. Per the germline V gene, SGHTA is the CDR1 and FQGTGA is the CDR2. The CDR3 runs 13 amino acids, cysteine and phenylalanine included. Kept here is only the CDR3 DNA, which spans 39 bases and is read in frame from base 1. This clonotype originated in a human donor with multiple sclerosis. The sequencing input was CD8+ T cells from PBMCs. The V and J genes are TRBV7-3 and TRBJ2-5; the D gene lacks a confident call. In nucleotides, the sequence is TGTGCCAGCAGCTTAATTATCGGGGAGACCCAGTACTTC. Its protein reads: CASSLIIGETQYF.